This T cell receptor beta chain was documented in a study of T cell repertoires in ileal Crohn's disease. Overall study: Surgery for a complication: stricturing in 61%, penetrating in 39%.

The CDR3 covers 13 residues. After removal of 5 bases from V and 2 bases from J, the junction contained 1 base not matched to a gene. Per germline, CDR1 SGHVS and CDR2 FNYEAQ. This clone turned up a few times. What it binds is not known. General study points: Compared with non-smokers, active smokers at surgery showed more clonal expansions. All patients with clonality above 26.8% had endoscopic recurrence.

Data came from immunoSEQ multiplex PCR; TCRdb stores just in-frame clones and leaves some out. Here the sample spans about 15,000 clones, approximately 60% being singletons. The chain employs TRBV7-6 and TRBJ2-5; TRBD2 matches at 8 bases. Sequenced: ileal tissue. The sequence derives from an adult with Crohn's disease. CDR3 sequence (DNA): TGTGCCAGCAGCCGCGGGAGGCAAGAGACCCAGTACTTC. This sequence encodes CASSRGRQETQYF.